The next 4 T cell receptor beta chains were all read from a single sample in a study of T cells after yellow fever vaccination. MiXCR, applied by TCRdb to the 5' RACE reads, yields one record per CDR3 protein. The sample has under 550,000 distinct CDR3 sequences, 21% seen once. Sequences were derived from PBMCs, sampled more than 20 days after the first yellow fever vaccination. The receptor set was obtained from a man aged 18 to 30 who received the YFV17D yellow fever vaccine.

In its sample, this clonotype was seen a few times. The gene calls are TRBV3-1 and TRBJ2-5, with 7 positions matching TRBD1. V dropped 4 bases and J dropped 5; count of bases not matched to a gene: 10. Germline lookup yields CDR1 LGHDT and CDR2 YNNKEL (reference sequence). This CDR3 has 15 amino acids. The chain's CDR3 is CASSPRTQGGETQYF. For the CDR3, the DNA is TGTGCCAGCAGCCCCCGGACTCAAGGGGGCGAGACCCAGTACTTC.

The V call is TRBV27, the J call TRBJ2-1; D is uncertain. This CDR3 contains 15 residues. Trimming took 7 bases from V and 0 from J, leaving 13 bases between them. Germline V CDR1 and CDR2: MNHEY, SMNVEV (reference sequence). Here the CDR3 DNA reads TGTGCCAGCACCCAGACTGTGAGCTCCTACAATGAGCAGTTCTTC. Protein product: CASTQTVSSYNEQFF.

V gene TRBV4-3 combines with J gene TRBJ2-2; TRBD2 agrees at 7 bases. The V gene end was trimmed by 4 bases and the J gene end by 0 bases; junction bases not matched to a gene: 5. The CDR3 runs to 16 residues. Germline-derived CDR1 and CDR2 are LGHNA and YSLEER. This CDR3 reads CASSPPGGTNTGELFF. The CDR3 coding sequence is TGCGCCAGCAGCCCCCCCGGGGGGACGAACACCGGGGAGCTGTTTTTT.

This chain connects TRBV5-4 to TRBJ2-7; the D gene is possibly TRBD1 (5 bases). CDR3 size: 15 residues. Germline V gives CDR1 SGHNT, CDR2 YYREEE (reference sequence). V lost 2 bases to trimming and J lost 4 bases, with 16 bases between them. CDR3 in amino acids: CASSFAGAGPYEQYV. DNA for the CDR3: TGTGCCAGCAGCTTTGCTGGGGCCGGCCCTTACGAGCAGTACGTC.